This passage covers 29 T cell receptor beta chains from one sample sequenced in a study of blood T cells in healthy people across ages. The second PCR ran about 6 to 11 cycles with a sample-barcoded 5' primer and J-beta primers. TCRdb reprocessed the 5' RACE reads via MiXCR and lists one record per CDR3 protein. The data contain fewer than 900,000 distinct CDR3 sequences, about 36% of them singletons. Sequenced sample: blood. The source is a man aged 18-30 years in good health.

This clonotype was seen repeatedly, ten times or more. The rearrangement links TRBV6-5 to TRBJ2-1, with 8 positions matching TRBD2. This CDR3 is 16 amino acids long. Germline CDR1 is MNHEY and CDR2 is SVGAGI. V trimming: 0 bases; J trimming: 4 bases; junction bases outside the gene matches: 5. This CDR3 is CASSYSGSGGYNEQFF. The CDR3 coding sequence is TGTGCCAGCAGTTACTCGGGCAGCGGGGGATACAATGAGCAGTTCTTC.

This clonotype has more than one count but fewer than ten. CDR3 sequence: CASSLEPGQGKYF. For the CDR3, the DNA is TGTGCCAGCAGTTTAGAACCTGGACAGGGAAAGTACTTC. The chain employs TRBV27 and TRBJ2-7; 8 nucleotides align to TRBD1. Germline lookup yields CDR1 MNHEY and CDR2 SMNVEV (reference sequence). The V and J ends lost 2 bases and 11 bases, in that order; junction bases with no gene match: 8. The CDR3 runs 13 residues.

Worth noting for this clonotype: At one end, the junction sequence differs from germline, possibly due to a read error. This chain uses TRBV3-1 with TRBJ1-6, with D possibly TRBD1 on 6 matching bases. The CDR3 totals 13 residues. Per germline, CDR1 LGHDT and CDR2 YNNKEL (reference sequence). The CDR3 DNA is TGTGCCAGCAGACAAGGGGGGAGTTCACCCCTCCACTTT. Protein: CASRQGGSSPLHF.

This clonotype was detected a few times. This chain joins TRBV2 and TRBJ2-4; D is possibly TRBD1 or TRBD2 (5 bases each). Germline-derived CDR1 and CDR2 are SNHLY and FYNNEI. This CDR3 is 16 amino acids long. V lost 9 bases and J lost 0, with 18 bases in between. The CDR3 is CARGVSRGIAKNIQYF. The CDR3 DNA follows: TGTGCCAGGGGGGTGTCTCGAGGTATAGCCAAAAACATTCAGTACTTC. Using reference TRBV2 and TRBJ2-4 for the parts outside the CDR3, the full variable domain is EPEVTQTPSHQVTQMGQEVILRCVPISNHLYFYWYRQILGQKVEFLVSFYNNEISEKSEIFDDQFSVERPDGSNFTLKIRSTKLEDSAMYFCARGVSRGIAKNIQYFGAGTRLSVL.

CDR3 sequence reads: CASSGSWRRDYGYTF. CDR3 sequence (DNA): TGTGCCAGCAGCGGTAGTTGGAGACGGGACTATGGCTACACCTTC. This chain uses TRBV3-1 with TRBJ1-2, with D unresolved. Germline V gives CDR1 LGHDT, CDR2 YNNKEL (reference sequence). The CDR3 consists of 15 residues. V dropped 5 bases and J dropped 3 bases, with 16 bases sitting between them.

The sample holds many counts of this clonotype. The chain combines TRBV10-3 with TRBJ2-5; TRBD1 matches 9 bases. The length of the CDR3 is 17 residues. Trimming took 6 bases from V and 1 from J; bases not matched to a gene: 12. CDR1 ENHRY and CDR2 SYGVKD come from the germline V gene. CDR3 bases: TGTGCCATCAGACCGGGCACAGGGGGCGCGTCCCAAGAGACCCAGTACTTC. Translation gives CAIRPGTGGASQETQYF.

This clonotype appeared a few times. The chain combines TRBV12-3 or TRBV12-4 with TRBJ2-3; no firm D call. V was trimmed by 5 bases and J by 4 bases, leaving 13 bases between them. The CDR3 covers 14 residues. The CDR3: CASSVKQYPDTQYF. CDR3 bases: TGTGCCAGCAGTGTAAAGCAGTATCCAGATACGCAGTATTTT.

The genes are TRBV7-9 and TRBJ2-1; D possibly matches TRBD1 or TRBD2 (5 bases each). V was clipped by 5 bases and J by 4 bases, with 12 bases between them. CDR3 length: 14 amino acids. Germline values: CDR1 SEHNR, CDR2 FQNEAQ (reference sequence). DNA for the CDR3: TGTGCCAGCAGCCCAAGAGGGACGTACAATGAGCAGTTCTTC. This codes for CASSPRGTYNEQFF. Full variable domain (remainder filled in from reference TRBV7-9 and TRBJ2-1): DTGVSQNPRHKITKRGQNVTFRCDPISEHNRLYWYRQTLGQGPEFLTYFQNEAQLEKSRLLSDRFSAERPKGSFSTLEIQRTEQGDSAMYLCASSPRGTYNEQFFGPGTRLTVL.

V and J are TRBV7-9 and TRBJ1-1, with no clear D. This CDR3 has 13 residues. Trimming stripped 5 bases from V and 10 bases from J, with 17 bases between. Per germline, CDR1 SEHNR and CDR2 FQNEAQ (reference sequence). CDR3 sequence reads: CASSETGGGRAFF. The CDR3 DNA sequence: TGTGCCAGCAGCGAAACGGGTGGAGGAAGAGCTTTCTTT.

The chain combines TRBV12-3 or TRBV12-4 with TRBJ2-5; either TRBD1 or TRBD2 may supply D (6 bases each). Trimming stripped 1 base from V and 2 bases from J, with 14 bases between. This CDR3 is 16 amino acids long. CDR3 in amino acids: CASSLGGAEWQETQYF. CDR3 DNA: TGTGCCAGCAGTTTAGGGGGGGCAGAATGGCAAGAGACCCAGTACTTC.

This clonotype turned up a few times. The chain is built from TRBV12-3 or TRBV12-4 and TRBJ1-2, with a weak D call TRBD1 (5 bases). Trimming left V 3 bases short and J 4 bases short, with 9 bases between. This CDR3 spans 13 amino acids. For the CDR3, the DNA is TGTGCCAGCAGTTTTGGGGCCGTCTATGGCTACACCTTC. Encoded protein: CASSFGAVYGYTF.

This clonotype was recorded at least ten times. The V call is TRBV7-2, the J call TRBJ2-7, with TRBD2 matching over 9 bases. Germline V CDR1 and CDR2: SGHTA, FQGNSA. Unmatched junction bases numbered 5, after V lost 1 base and J lost 1 base. The CDR3 sequence is 16 residues long. The CDR3 region has the DNA TGTGCCAGCAGCTTAGAGGCGGGGGGGAGTTCCTACGAGCAGTACTTC. Translated: CASSLEAGGSSYEQYF.

This clonotype was picked up one time. An end of the junction does not agree with germline; a read error may underlie this. The rearrangement joins TRBV11-2 to TRBJ2-3, with D uncertain. Germline assignment: CDR1 SGHAT and CDR2 FQNNGV. The CDR3 covers 12 residues. The CDR3 DNA reads as TGTGCCAGCAGCCCAAGCACAGATACGCTGTATTTT. Translation: CASSPSTDTLYF.

Turning to this clonotype: Germline and junction disagree at one end, which may indicate a read error. This chain connects TRBV4-3 to TRBJ1-1; no firm D call. CDR1 LGHNA and CDR2 YSLEER come from the germline V gene. This CDR3 has 13 amino acids. The chain's CDR3 is CASSDVRETGAFF. DNA of the CDR3: TGCGCCAGCAGCGACGTAAGGGAGACTGGAGCTTTCTTT.

The chain is built from TRBV30 and TRBJ2-5; D not resolved. The germline V and J ends were trimmed by 4 bases and 11 bases, with 20 bases remaining between them. This CDR3 spans 13 amino acids. CDR1 and CDR2 from the germline V gene are GTSNPN and SVGIG (reference sequence). The CDR3 reads CAWKFGLFSEQYF. CDR3 in DNA: TGTGCCTGGAAATTTGGTCTATTTTCGGAGCAGTACTTC.

V is TRBV3-1 and J is TRBJ2-7; TRBD1 is a possible D gene (5 bases). CDR3 length equals 14 residues. V lost 1 base, J lost 3 bases, and 10 bases lay in between. The V gene's germline CDR1 is LGHDT and CDR2 YNNKEL (reference sequence). DNA of the CDR3: TGTGCCAGCAGCCAAGGCCTCCAGGGCTACGAGCAGTACTTC. It encodes CASSQGLQGYEQYF.

A note on this clonotype: One end of the junction is discordant with germline, which a read error may explain. V usage is TRBV12-3 or TRBV12-4 and J usage is TRBJ2-1, with 7 bases aligning to TRBD1. The CDR3 runs 15 residues. CDR3 sequence (DNA): TGTGCCGGCAGGCAAACAGGGGCGGCTTACAATGAGCAGTTCTTC. Translation gives CAGRQTGAAYNEQFF.

This clonotype showed up many times. The chain uses TRBV20-1 and TRBJ1-1; a weak D match, TRBD1 (5 bases). The V gene's germline CDR1 is DFQATT and CDR2 SNEGSKA (reference sequence). The CDR3 is 15 amino acids. Trimming took 3 bases from V and 1 from J, leaving 15 bases between them. The CDR3 loop reads CSASPFGGWNTEAFF. CDR3 bases: TGCAGTGCTAGCCCTTTCGGGGGGTGGAACACTGAAGCTTTCTTT.

This sequence joins TRBV6-5 and TRBJ2-7; 8 bases agree with TRBD1. CDR1 and CDR2 from the germline V gene are MNHEY and SVGAGI. The V gene end was trimmed by 5 bases and the J gene end by 2 bases; junction bases not matched to a gene: 8. There are 15 residues in the CDR3. The CDR3 loop reads CASSDTGGFPYEQYF. CDR3 nucleotide sequence: TGTGCCAGCAGTGACACAGGGGGGTTCCCCTACGAGCAGTACTTC.

A few counts support this clonotype. J is TRBJ1-2 and V is TRBV6-5, with D possibly TRBD1 on 6 matching bases. The length of the CDR3 is 14 residues. Trimming took off 0 bases at V and 6 bases at J, with 11 bases between the two ends. Germline V CDR1 and CDR2: MNHEY, SVGAGI. CDR3 nucleotide sequence: TGTGCCAGCAGTTACTCGAACGGGGGCGATGGCTACACCTTC. Encoded protein: CASSYSNGGDGYTF.

As concerns this clonotype: A much bigger clone sits one base away, suggesting this may be a read error. V is TRBV10-3 and J is TRBJ1-2; TRBD1 matches at 8 bases. The germline gives CDR1 ENHRY, CDR2 SYGVKD. There are 15 residues in the CDR3. V lost 2 bases and J lost 10; bases outside the gene matches: 12. The DNA of the CDR3 is TGTGCCATCAGTGAGAGGACAGGGACAATTGGATCCTACACCTTC. Translated, it gives CAISERTGTIGSYTF.

This chain uses TRBV12-3 or TRBV12-4 with TRBJ1-1; possibly TRBD1 for D (6 bases). The CDR3 has 14 residues. V was pared by 5 bases and J by 1 base, with 11 bases between. As DNA, the CDR3 is TGTGCCAGCAGTCCTGCGACAGGGAACACTGAAGCTTTCTTT. This translates into CASSPATGNTEAFF.

There are a few counts of this clonotype. The DNA of the CDR3 is TGTGCCAGCAGCTTGGGGCCTGATGGCTCCTACAATGAGCAGTTCTTC. This sequence encodes CASSLGPDGSYNEQFF. The V call is TRBV5-5, the J call TRBJ2-1; D not resolved. This CDR3 has 16 residues. V shed 0 bases and J shed 0 bases, with 10 bases lying between them. CDR1 and CDR2 (germline): SGHKS, YYEKEE (reference sequence). The full variable domain, completed using reference TRBV5-5 and TRBJ2-1, is DAGVTQSPTHLIKTRGQQVTLRCSPISGHKSVSWYQQVLGQGPQFIFQYYEKEERGRGNFPDRFSARQFPNYSSELNVNALLLGDSALYLCASSLGPDGSYNEQFFGPGTRLTVL.

The J gene is TRBJ1-6, the V gene TRBV13; 11 bases agree with TRBD1. J lost 14 bases, V lost 5 bases, and 17 bases had no gene match. The CDR3 totals 17 residues. Per germline, CDR1 PRHDT and CDR2 FYEKMQ (reference sequence). The CDR3 DNA follows: TGTGCCAGCAGCACGGGGGGACCCGGACAGGGGGCCTCTTCCCTCCACTTT. Residues: CASSTGGPGQGASSLHF.

The rearrangement uses TRBV19 and TRBJ2-6; TRBD1 aligns across 7 bases. The CDR3 is 15 residues long. With V trimmed by 10 bases and J by 2 bases, 8 bases remained unmatched. Looked up from germline, CDR1 is LNHDA and CDR2 is SQIVND (reference sequence). The DNA for the CDR3 is TGTGCCACCACGGGACAGCCAACTGGGGCCAACGTCCTGACTTTC. This translates into CATTGQPTGANVLTF. The variable domain in full, completed from reference TRBV19 and TRBJ2-6, reads DGGITQSPKYLFRKEGQNVTLSCEQNLNHDAMYWYRQDPGQGLRLIYYSQIVNDFQKGDIAEGYSVSREKKESFPLTVTSAQKNPTAFYLCATTGQPTGANVLTFGAGSRLTVL.

The CDR3 region has the DNA TGTGCCAGCAGTCCGCCCTCTTGGACCCGAGATACGCAGTATTTT. This translates into CASSPPSWTRDTQYF. The chain links TRBV6-6 to TRBJ2-3; D uncertain. Germline values: CDR1 MNHNY, CDR2 SVGAGI (reference sequence). The CDR3 loop spans 15 amino acids. Deletions cut 5 bases from V and 5 bases from J, with 17 bases between.

This rearrangement joins TRBV20-1 to TRBJ2-7; D possibly uses TRBD1 or TRBD2 (6 bases each). V lost 3 bases, J lost 2 bases, and 17 bases lay in between. Germline lookup yields CDR1 DFQATT and CDR2 SNEGSKA (reference sequence). The CDR3 has 15 amino acids. The CDR3 protein is CSARDHVGGTYEQYF. CDR3 nucleotide sequence: TGCAGTGCTAGGGATCATGTAGGGGGGACCTACGAGCAGTACTTC.

This chain joins TRBV5-1 and TRBJ2-4, with 7 bases lining up with TRBD2. CDR3 length: 18 amino acids. Germline V gene lookup returns CDR1 SGHRS and CDR2 YFSETQ. With V trimmed by 4 bases and J by 3 bases, 16 bases remained unmatched. The CDR3 here is CASSPQRGGRTNKNIQYF. The CDR3 region has the DNA TGCGCCAGCAGCCCACAAAGGGGAGGGAGGACAAACAAAAACATTCAGTACTTC.

The chain recombines TRBV5-8 with TRBJ2-7; 8 positions agree with TRBD1. J lost 8 bases, V lost 2 bases, and 12 bases had no gene match. The CDR3 has 15 residues. Germline loops: CDR1 SGHTS, CDR2 YDEGEE. Here the CDR3 reads CASSFGGTGSRQQYF. Written as DNA, the CDR3 is TGTGCCAGCAGCTTCGGTGGGACAGGATCAAGGCAGCAGTACTTC.